These 8 T cell receptor beta chains were sequenced from one sample in a study of T cell changes during pregnancy in multiple sclerosis. Libraries were prepared by immunoSEQ multiplex PCR; TCRdb keeps only in-frame clonotypes and omits some of them. Among about 28,000 clones listed, 92% were seen once. The material sequenced was peripheral blood, taken in the first trimester of pregnancy. All receptors come from a female donor in good health, enrolled as a control in a pregnancy study.

This chain joins TRBV19 and TRBJ1-5; D might be TRBD1 (5 bases). Germline values: CDR1 LNHDA, CDR2 SQIVND (reference sequence). The CDR3 is 17 residues long. V was trimmed by 6 bases and J by 0 bases, leaving 18 bases between them. CDR3 residues: CASRTVGQGDSNQPQHF. Here the CDR3 DNA reads TGTGCCAGTAGGACCGTCGGGCAGGGTGATAGCAATCAGCCCCAGCATTTT. Full variable domain (missing parts from reference TRBV19 and TRBJ1-5): DGGITQSPKYLFRKEGQNVTLSCEQNLNHDAMYWYRQDPGQGLRLIYYSQIVNDFQKGDIAEGYSVSREKKESFPLTVTSAQKNPTAFYLCASRTVGQGDSNQPQHFGDGTRLSIL.

The gene calls are TRBV19 and TRBJ2-3; 10 bases match TRBD2. Germline assignment: CDR1 LNHDA and CDR2 SQIVND (reference sequence). The CDR3 is made up of 18 amino acids. The ends lost 1 base at V and 0 bases at J; junction bases unmatched: 7. CDR3 sequence reads: CASSIARLAGASTDTQYF. In DNA, the CDR3 is TGTGCCAGTAGTATAGCTCGGCTAGCGGGAGCCAGCACAGATACGCAGTATTTT.

This chain links TRBV5-4 with TRBJ2-3; 9 bases map to TRBD2. The CDR3 covers 17 residues. V lost 3 bases, J lost 4 bases, and 12 bases stayed unmatched. The germline CDR1 and CDR2 sequences are SGHNT and YYREEE (reference sequence). The CDR3 nucleotides read TGTGCCAGCAGCTCTTTCCGAGCGGGAGGAGGGGCAGATACGCAGTATTTT. It codes for CASSSFRAGGGADTQYF.

The chain carries TRBV11-2 and TRBJ1-5, with 7 bases identical to TRBD1. This CDR3 comprises 17 residues. The V gene end was trimmed by 0 bases and the J gene end by 0 bases; junction bases not matched to a gene: 5. CDR1 SGHAT and CDR2 FQNNGV come from the germline V gene. CDR3 amino acids: CASSLDGAGGSNQPQHF. As DNA, the CDR3 is TGTGCCAGCAGCTTAGATGGGGCAGGGGGTAGCAATCAGCCCCAGCATTTT.

In regard to this clone: Other DNA sequences in this specimen translate into the identical CDR3. The chain employs TRBV30 and TRBJ1-5; 9 nucleotides align to TRBD1. J lost 2 bases, V lost 1 base, and 0 bases had no gene match. The length of the CDR3 is 14 residues. Germline lookup yields CDR1 GTSNPN and CDR2 SVGIG (reference sequence). The CDR3 region has the DNA TGTGCCTGGAGTGGGACAGGGGGCAATCAGCCCCAGCATTTT. Translating it yields CAWSGTGGNQPQHF.

The chain uses TRBV5-6 and TRBJ1-2; 10 bases map to TRBD1. Trimming at V came to 4 bases and at J to 5 bases, leaving 5 bases not matched to a gene. The CDR3 consists of 14 residues. Germline CDR1 is SGHDT and CDR2 is YYEEEE. The CDR3 spells CASSGTGQGYGYTF. The CDR3 nucleotides read TGTGCCAGCAGCGGGACGGGACAGGGGTATGGCTACACCTTC.

This CDR3 is CASSLTTSTDEQFF. The CDR3, as DNA: TGTGCCAGCAGCTTAACGACTAGCACCGATGAGCAGTTCTTC. This rearrangement joins TRBV9 to TRBJ2-1; 7 bases agree with TRBD2. The germline V gene has CDR1 SGDLS and CDR2 YYNGEE. With V trimmed by 4 bases and J by 8 bases, 9 bases remained unmatched. The CDR3 has 14 residues.

The rearrangement links TRBV7-9 to TRBJ1-2; 8 nucleotides agree with TRBD1. J gave up 1 base and V 5 bases, and 6 bases lay outside the gene matches. The CDR3 extends over 15 amino acids. Germline lookup yields CDR1 SEHNR and CDR2 FQNEAQ (reference sequence). The CDR3 region has the DNA TGTGCCAGCAGCCACTTGGACAGGGTTAACTATGGCTACACCTTC. Translated, it gives CASSHLDRVNYGYTF.